One TCR beta chain is described in this entry. Its antigen is still unknown. This sample stems from a study of beta chain features in type 1 diabetes. Study-level findings and limits: Researchers report that Type 1 diabetes patients had moderately but significantly shorter TCRB CDR3s across all four CD4+ subsets.

Of the isolated RNA, all was reverse transcribed, and so the sequenced material was expressed TCRB transcripts. The protocol was immunoSEQ multiplex PCR, while the TCRdb copy is restricted to in-frame clones and leaves out a portion. Found here are about 150,000 clones, around 8% of them singletons; the top ten hold roughly 0.97%. The CDR3 length is 17 residues. Looked up from germline, CDR1 is MNHGY and CDR2 is SAAAGT. V was pared by 0 bases and J by 6 bases, with 17 bases between. The specimen sequenced was central memory CD4+ T cells from blood. The TCR was taken from a woman in her thirties or forties with type 1 diabetes. This chain connects TRBV6-8 to TRBJ1-4; tentative D call: TRBD1 (5 bases). The CDR3 here is CASSYSAGRRRDEKLFF. CDR3 sequence (DNA): TGTGCCAGCAGTTACTCGGCGGGACGAAGGCGGGATGAAAAACTGTTTTTT.